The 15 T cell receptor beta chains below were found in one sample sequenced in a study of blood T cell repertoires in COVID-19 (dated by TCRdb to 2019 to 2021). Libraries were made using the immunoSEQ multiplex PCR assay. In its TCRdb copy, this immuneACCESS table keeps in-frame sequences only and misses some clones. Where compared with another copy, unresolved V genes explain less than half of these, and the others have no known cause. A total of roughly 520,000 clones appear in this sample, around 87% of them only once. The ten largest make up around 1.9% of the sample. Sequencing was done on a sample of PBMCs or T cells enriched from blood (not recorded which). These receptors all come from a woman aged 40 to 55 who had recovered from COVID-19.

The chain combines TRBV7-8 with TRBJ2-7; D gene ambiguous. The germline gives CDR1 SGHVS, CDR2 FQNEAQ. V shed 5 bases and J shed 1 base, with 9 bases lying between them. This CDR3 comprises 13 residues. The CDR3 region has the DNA TGTGCCAGCAGCCCCCCTCAGTCCTACGAGCAGTACTTC. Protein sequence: CASSPPQSYEQYF.

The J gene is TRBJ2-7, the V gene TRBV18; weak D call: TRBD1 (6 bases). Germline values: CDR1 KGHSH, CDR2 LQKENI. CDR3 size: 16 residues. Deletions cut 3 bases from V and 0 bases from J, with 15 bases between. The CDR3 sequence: CASSPGQSRGSYEQYF. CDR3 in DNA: TGTGCCAGCTCACCCGGACAGAGCCGAGGCTCCTACGAGCAGTACTTC.

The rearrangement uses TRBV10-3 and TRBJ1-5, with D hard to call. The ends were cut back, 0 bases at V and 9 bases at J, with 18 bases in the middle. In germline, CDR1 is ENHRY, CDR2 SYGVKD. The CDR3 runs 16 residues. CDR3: CAISESGKPLGGPQHF. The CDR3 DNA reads TGTGCCATCAGTGAGTCGGGCAAGCCCCTTGGAGGGCCCCAGCATTTT.

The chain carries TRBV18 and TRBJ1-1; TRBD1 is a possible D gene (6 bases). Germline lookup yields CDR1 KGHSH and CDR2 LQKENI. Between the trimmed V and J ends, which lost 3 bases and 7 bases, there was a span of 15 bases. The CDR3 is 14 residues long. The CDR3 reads CASSPRNGDNEAFF. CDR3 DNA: TGTGCCAGCTCACCCCGAAACGGGGACAATGAAGCTTTCTTT.

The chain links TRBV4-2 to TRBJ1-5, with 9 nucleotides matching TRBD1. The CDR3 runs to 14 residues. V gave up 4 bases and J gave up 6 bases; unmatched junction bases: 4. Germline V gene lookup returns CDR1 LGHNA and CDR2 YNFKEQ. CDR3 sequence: CASSRGQGTQPQHF. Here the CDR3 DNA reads TGTGCCAGCAGCCGGGGACAGGGAACTCAGCCCCAGCATTTT.

CDR3 residues: CASSFNFNQPQHF. CDR3 in DNA: TGTGCCAGCAGCTTTAACTTTAATCAGCCCCAGCATTTT. The rearrangement joins TRBV11-3 to TRBJ1-5; no clear D gene. Germline-derived CDR1 and CDR2 are SGHNT and YENEEA. Trimming removed 3 bases at V and 4 bases at J, with 7 bases between. There are 13 residues in the CDR3.

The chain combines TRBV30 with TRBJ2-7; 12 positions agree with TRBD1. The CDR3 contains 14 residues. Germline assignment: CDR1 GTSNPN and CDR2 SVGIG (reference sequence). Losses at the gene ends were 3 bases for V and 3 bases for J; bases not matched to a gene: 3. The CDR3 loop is CAWSRDRGHYEQYF. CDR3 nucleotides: TGTGCCTGGAGCCGGGACAGGGGGCACTACGAGCAGTACTTC.

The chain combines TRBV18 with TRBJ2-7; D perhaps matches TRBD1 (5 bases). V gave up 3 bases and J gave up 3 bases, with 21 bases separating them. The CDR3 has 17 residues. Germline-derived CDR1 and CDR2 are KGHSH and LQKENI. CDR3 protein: CASSPGLGASPYYEQYF. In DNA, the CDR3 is TGTGCCAGCTCACCGGGGCTAGGTGCCTCCCCCTACTACGAGCAGTACTTC.

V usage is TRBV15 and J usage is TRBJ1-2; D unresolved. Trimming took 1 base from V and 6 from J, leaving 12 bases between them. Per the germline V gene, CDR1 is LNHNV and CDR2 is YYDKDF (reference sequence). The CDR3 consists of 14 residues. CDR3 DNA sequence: TGTGCCACCAGCAGAGGGCGGGGTGAGGATGGCTACACCTTC. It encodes CATSRGRGEDGYTF.

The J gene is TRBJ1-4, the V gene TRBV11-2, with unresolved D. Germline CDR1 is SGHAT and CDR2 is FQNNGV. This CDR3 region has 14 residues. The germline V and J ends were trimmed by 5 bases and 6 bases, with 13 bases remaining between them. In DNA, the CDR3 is TGTGCCAGCAGCCCAACCGCCGTAGATGAAAAACTGTTTTTT. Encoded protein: CASSPTAVDEKLFF. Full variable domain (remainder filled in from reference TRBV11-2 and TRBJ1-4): EAGVAQSPRYKIIEKRQSVAFWCNPISGHATLYWYQQILGQGPKLLIQFQNNGVVDDSQLPKDRFSAERLKGVDSTLKIQPAKLEDSAVYLCASSPTAVDEKLFFGSGTQLSVL.

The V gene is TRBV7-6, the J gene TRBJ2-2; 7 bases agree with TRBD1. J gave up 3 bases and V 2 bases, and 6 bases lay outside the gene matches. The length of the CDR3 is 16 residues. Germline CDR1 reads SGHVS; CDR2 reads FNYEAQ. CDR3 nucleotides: TGTGCCAGCAGCTTATTCACAGGGGAGTACACCGGGGAGCTGTTTTTT. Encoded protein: CASSLFTGEYTGELFF.

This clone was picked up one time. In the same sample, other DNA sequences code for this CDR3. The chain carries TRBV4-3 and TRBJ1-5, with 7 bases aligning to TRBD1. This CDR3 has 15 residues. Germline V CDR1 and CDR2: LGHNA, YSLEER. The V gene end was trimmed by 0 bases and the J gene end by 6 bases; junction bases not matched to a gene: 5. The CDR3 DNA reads TGCGCCAGCAGCCAAGATGAAGGGGGCCGTCAGCCCCAGCATTTT. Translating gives CASSQDEGGRQPQHF.

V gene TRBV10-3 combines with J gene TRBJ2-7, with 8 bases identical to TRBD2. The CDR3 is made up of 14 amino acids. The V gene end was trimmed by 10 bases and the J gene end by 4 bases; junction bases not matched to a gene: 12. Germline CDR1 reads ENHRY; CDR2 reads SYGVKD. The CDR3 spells CATLTREGGYEQYF. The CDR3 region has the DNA TGTGCCACCCTAACCCGGGAGGGGGGTTACGAGCAGTACTTC.

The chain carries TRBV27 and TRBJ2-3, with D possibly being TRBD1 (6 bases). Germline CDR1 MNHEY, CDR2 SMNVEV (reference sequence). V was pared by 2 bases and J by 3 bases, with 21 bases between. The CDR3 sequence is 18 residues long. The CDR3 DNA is TGTGCCAGCAGTTTAGTCGGCACAGGGCAAGCACATACAGATACGCAGTATTTT. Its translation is CASSLVGTGQAHTDTQYF.

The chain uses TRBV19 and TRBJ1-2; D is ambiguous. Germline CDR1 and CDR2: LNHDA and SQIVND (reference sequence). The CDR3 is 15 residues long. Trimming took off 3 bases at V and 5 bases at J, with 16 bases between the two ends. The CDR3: CASSIPSAGKYGYTF. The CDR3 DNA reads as TGTGCCAGTAGTATTCCATCGGCAGGCAAATATGGCTACACCTTC.